The sample holds a few counts of the clone carrying this TCR beta chain. The antigen remains unidentified. The entry originates in a study of T cells after yellow fever vaccination. Regarding the study as a whole: Abundant clonotypes (contaminants from the bulk population) could be present in FACS-sorted repertoires.

With 0 bases removed from V and 5 bases from J, the gap between germline ends came to 8 bases. CDR3 length: 14 amino acids. Germline assignment: CDR1 SGHRS and CDR2 YFSETQ. A process of 5'RACE template switching, which added a universal primer site and UMIs, was used to make TCR cDNA. TCRdb analysed the 5' RACE reads with MiXCR anew, one entry per CDR3 protein. The profile shows some 150,000 distinct CDR3 sequences, approximately 9.9% of them singletons. The sample was CD8+ T cells sorted from PBMCs, taken 15 days after the yellow fever booster vaccination. The chain joins TRBV5-1 to TRBJ2-2; TRBD1 is a possible D gene (5 bases). The sequence was collected from a man aged 18 to 29 who received the YFV17D yellow fever vaccine. CDR3 bases: TGCGCCAGCAGCTTGGAGACAGAGACCGGGGAGCTGTTTTTT. Its protein is CASSLETETGELFF.